This T cell receptor beta chain derives from a study of technical replicates of blood from a handful of donors. Generated by immunoSEQ multiplex PCR, the TCRdb table keeps only in-frame clones and is missing some. The sample comprises about 59,000 clones, approximately 92% of which are singletons, and approximately 4.2% rests with the top ten. Trimming removed 3 bases at V and 8 bases at J, with 8 bases between. There are 12 residues in the CDR3. CDR1 LNHNV and CDR2 YYDKDF come from the germline V gene (reference sequence). The sequenced material came from PBMCs. This receptor was taken from a human donor in good health. Some clones in this sample may be carry-over from other donors' samples. The chain couples TRBV15 to TRBJ2-1; D might be TRBD1 (5 bases). In DNA form, the CDR3 reads TGTGCCACCAGCAGGCTAGGGGATGAGCAGTTCTTC. The encoded protein is CATSRLGDEQFF.